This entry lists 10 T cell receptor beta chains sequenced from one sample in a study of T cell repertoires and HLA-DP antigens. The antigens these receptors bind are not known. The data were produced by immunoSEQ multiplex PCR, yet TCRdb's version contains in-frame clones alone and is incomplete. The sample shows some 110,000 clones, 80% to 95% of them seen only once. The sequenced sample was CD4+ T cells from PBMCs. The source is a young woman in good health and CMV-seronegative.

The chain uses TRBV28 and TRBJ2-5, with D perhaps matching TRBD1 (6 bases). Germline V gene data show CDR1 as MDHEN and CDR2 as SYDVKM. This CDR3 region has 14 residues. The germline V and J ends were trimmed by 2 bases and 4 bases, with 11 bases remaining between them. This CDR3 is CASSLEQGRETQYF. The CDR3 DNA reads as TGTGCCAGCAGTTTAGAACAGGGTAGAGAGACCCAGTACTTC.

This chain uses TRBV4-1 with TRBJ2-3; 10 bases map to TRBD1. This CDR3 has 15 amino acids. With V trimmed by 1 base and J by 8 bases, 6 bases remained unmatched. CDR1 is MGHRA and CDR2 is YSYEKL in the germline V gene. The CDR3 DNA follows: TGCGCCAGCAGCCAAGGACAGGGGGCTGGTACTACGCAGTATTTT. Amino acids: CASSQGQGAGTTQYF.

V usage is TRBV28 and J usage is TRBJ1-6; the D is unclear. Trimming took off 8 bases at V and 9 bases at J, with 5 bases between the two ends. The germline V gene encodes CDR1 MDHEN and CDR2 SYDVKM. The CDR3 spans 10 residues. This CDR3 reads CASGSSPLHF. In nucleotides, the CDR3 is TGTGCCAGCGGTAGTTCACCCCTCCACTTT.

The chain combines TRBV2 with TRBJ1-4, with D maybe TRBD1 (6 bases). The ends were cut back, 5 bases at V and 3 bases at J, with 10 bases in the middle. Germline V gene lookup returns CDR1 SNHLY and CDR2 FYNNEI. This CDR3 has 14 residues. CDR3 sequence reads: CASSRDTSNEKLFF. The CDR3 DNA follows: TGTGCCAGCAGTAGGGACACTTCTAATGAAAAACTGTTTTTT. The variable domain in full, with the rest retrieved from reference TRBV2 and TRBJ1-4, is EPEVTQTPSHQVTQMGQEVILRCVPISNHLYFYWYRQILGQKVEFLVSFYNNEISEKSEIFDDQFSVERPDGSNFTLKIRSTKLEDSAMYFCASSRDTSNEKLFFGSGTQLSVL.

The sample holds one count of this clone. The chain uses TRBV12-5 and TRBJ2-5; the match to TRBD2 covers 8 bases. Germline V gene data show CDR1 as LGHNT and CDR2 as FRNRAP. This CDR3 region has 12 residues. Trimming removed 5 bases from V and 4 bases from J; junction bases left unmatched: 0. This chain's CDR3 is CASGSGRETQYF. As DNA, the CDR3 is TGTGCTAGTGGTAGCGGGAGAGAGACCCAGTACTTC. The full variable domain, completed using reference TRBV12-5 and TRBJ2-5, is DARVTQTPRHKVTEMGQEVTMRCQPILGHNTVFWYRQTMMQGLELLAYFRNRAPLDDSGMPKDRFSAEMPDATLATLKIQPSEPRDSAVYFCASGSGRETQYFGPGTRLLVL.

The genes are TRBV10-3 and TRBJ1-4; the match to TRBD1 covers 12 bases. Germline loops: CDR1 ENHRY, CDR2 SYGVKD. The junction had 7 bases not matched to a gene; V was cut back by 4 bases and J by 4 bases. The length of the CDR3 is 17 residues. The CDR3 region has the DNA TGTGCCATCAGTGGTCCCGGGACAGGGGGCGGTAATGAAAAACTGTTTTTT. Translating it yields CAISGPGTGGGNEKLFF.

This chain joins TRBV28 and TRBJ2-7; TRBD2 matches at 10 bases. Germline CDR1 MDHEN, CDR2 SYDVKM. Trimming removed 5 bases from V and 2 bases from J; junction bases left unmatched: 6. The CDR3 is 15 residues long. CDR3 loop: CASSPRLAGTYEQYF. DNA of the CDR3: TGTGCCAGCAGTCCTCGACTAGCGGGTACCTACGAGCAGTACTTC.

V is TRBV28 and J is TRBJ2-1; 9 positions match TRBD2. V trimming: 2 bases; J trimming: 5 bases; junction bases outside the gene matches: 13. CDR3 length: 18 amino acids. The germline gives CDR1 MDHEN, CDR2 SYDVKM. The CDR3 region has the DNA TGTGCCAGCAGTTTAAGCCCTTTTCTAGCGGGATTTGACAATGAGCAGTTCTTC. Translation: CASSLSPFLAGFDNEQFF.

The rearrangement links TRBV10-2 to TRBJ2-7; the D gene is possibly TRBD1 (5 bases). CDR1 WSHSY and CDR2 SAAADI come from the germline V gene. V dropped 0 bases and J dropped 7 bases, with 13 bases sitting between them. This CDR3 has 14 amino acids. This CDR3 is CASSESSRASEQYF. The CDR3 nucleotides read TGCGCCAGCAGTGAGTCGAGCAGGGCAAGTGAGCAGTACTTC.

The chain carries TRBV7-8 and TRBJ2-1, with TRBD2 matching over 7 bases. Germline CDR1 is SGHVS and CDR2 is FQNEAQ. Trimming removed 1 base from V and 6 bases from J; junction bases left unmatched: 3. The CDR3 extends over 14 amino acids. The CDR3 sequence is CASSLGGSVNEQFF. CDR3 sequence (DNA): TGTGCCAGCAGCTTAGGCGGGAGTGTCAATGAGCAGTTCTTC. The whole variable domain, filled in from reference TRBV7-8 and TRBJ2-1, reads GAGVSQSPRYKVAKRGQDVALRCDPISGHVSLFWYQQALGQGPEFLTYFQNEAQLDKSGLPSDRFFAERPEGSVSTLKIQRTQQEDSAVYLCASSLGGSVNEQFFGPGTRLTVL.